What follows are 30 T cell receptor beta chains derived from one specimen sequenced in a study of vaccination effects on CD4 cells after COVID-19 (dated by TCRdb to 2021 to 2024). The library was generated by the immunoSEQ multiplex PCR assay. TCRdb took over this immuneACCESS table, retaining in-frame rearrangements with V and J assigned. Such tables are incomplete; in checked studies, under half of the missing clones stem from an unresolved V gene, and the remainder is unexplained. Recorded for this sample are approximately 26,000 clones; 69% of them occurred a single time. Approximately 8% of the sample lies in the top ten. The ViraFEST assay stimulated PBMC with viral peptide pools and then used TCR sequencing to identify antigen-specific CD4+ T cell clonotypes by expansion. After around ten days of culture, CD4+ T cells were isolated with the EasySep CD4+ T cell isolation kit. Two doses of either the BNT162b2 or the mRNA-1273 mRNA SARS-CoV-2 vaccine were administered to participants.

Antigens of these TCRs are unknown. The specimen comprised CD4+ T cells from PBMCs cultured with SARS-CoV-2 spike peptides, sampled after COVID-19 vaccination. What the cell subset or site label conveys for this sample: SARS-CoV-2 spike overlapping peptide pool stimulation. The receptors were sampled from a human donor who received a COVID-19 vaccine.

This clone was seen a few times. The genes are TRBV6-2 or TRBV6-3 and TRBJ2-2; D possibly matches TRBD1 or TRBD2 (5 bases each). This CDR3 spans 14 amino acids. Germline assignment: CDR1 MNHEY and CDR2 SVGEGT. With 6 bases removed from V and 1 base from J, the gap between germline ends came to 9 bases. CDR3 in amino acids: CASSRDGNTGELFF. The CDR3 coding sequence is TGTGCCAGCAGCCGGGACGGGAACACCGGGGAGCTGTTTTTT.

The J gene is TRBJ2-3, the V gene TRBV5-1; either TRBD1 or TRBD2 may supply D (5 bases each). The CDR3 runs 13 residues. V gave up 7 bases and J gave up 0 bases, with 9 bases separating them. The germline V gene has CDR1 SGHRS and CDR2 YFSETQ. CDR3 nucleotide sequence: TGCGCCAGCGGGGACGGTAGCACAGATACGCAGTATTTT. It encodes CASGDGSTDTQYF.

The chain combines TRBV5-1 with TRBJ2-1; D remains unclear. The CDR3 sequence is 13 residues long. The V and J ends lost 0 bases and 7 bases respectively, with 8 bases between them. Germline CDR1 reads SGHRS; CDR2 reads YFSETQ. In DNA form, the CDR3 reads TGCGCCAGCAGCTTGGAGGGATGGAATGAGCAGTTCTTC. The encoded protein is CASSLEGWNEQFF. Combining the CDR3 with reference TRBV5-1 and TRBJ2-1 gives the whole variable domain KAGVTQTPRYLIKTRGQQVTLSCSPISGHRSVSWYQQTPGQGLQFLFEYFSETQRNKGNFPGRFSGRQFSNSRSEMNVSTLELGDSALYLCASSLEGWNEQFFGPGTRLTVL.

The chain is built from TRBV5-4 and TRBJ1-1; 7 bases are shared with TRBD1. The CDR3 is 15 residues long. V dropped 4 bases and J dropped 0; count of bases not matched to a gene: 6. Germline values: CDR1 SGHNT, CDR2 YYREEE (reference sequence). This CDR3 reads CASSPPTGLNTEAFF. CDR3 sequence (DNA): TGTGCCAGCAGCCCACCGACAGGGCTGAACACTGAAGCTTTCTTT.

The sample holds one count of this clone. This chain joins TRBV5-1 and TRBJ2-3; D is unclear. The V gene lost 5 bases and the J gene lost 7 bases, with 20 bases spanning the gap. The CDR3 contains 15 residues. Germline V gene sequence: CDR1 SGHRS, CDR2 YFSETQ. The CDR3 DNA follows: TGCGCCAGCAGTCCTCCCTTCCCCGCCTCCCATACGCAGTATTTT. Amino acids: CASSPPFPASHTQYF.

V gene TRBV21-1 combines with J gene TRBJ2-1. TRBV21-1 is a known pseudogene. This CDR3 comprises 13 residues. The CDR3 is CARDRRGYNEQFF. The CDR3 coding sequence is TGTGCCAGAGACAGGAGGGGATACAATGAGCAGTTCTTC.

The chain combines TRBV10-3 with TRBJ2-7; 8 bases map to TRBD1. The germline V gene has CDR1 ENHRY and CDR2 SYGVKD. This CDR3 has 13 amino acids. V shed 9 bases, J shed 0 bases, and the junction held 4 bases outside the gene matches. The CDR3 sequence: CAIQGQASYEQYF. The CDR3 DNA sequence: TGTGCCATACAGGGACAGGCCTCCTACGAGCAGTACTTC.

The J gene is TRBJ1-5, the V gene TRBV19; D not resolved. V was cut by 6 bases and J by 4 bases, with 10 bases left in between. Germline lookup yields CDR1 LNHDA and CDR2 SQIVND (reference sequence). This CDR3 has 13 amino acids. The CDR3: CASRPRANQPQHF. DNA for the CDR3: TGTGCCAGTAGACCACGGGCAAATCAGCCCCAGCATTTT.

The CDR3 here is CASSDEGLSMNTEAFF. The CDR3 bases are TGTGCCAGCAGCGATGAGGGTTTGTCGATGAACACTGAAGCTTTCTTT. V is TRBV5-8 and J is TRBJ1-1; D is ambiguous. This CDR3 comprises 16 residues. V gave up 4 bases and J gave up 0 bases, with 16 bases separating them. In germline, CDR1 is SGHTS, CDR2 YDEGEE.

This CDR3 reads CASNGQGSMNTEAFF. For the CDR3, the DNA is TGCGCCAGCAACGGACAGGGCTCGATGAACACTGAAGCTTTCTTT. The genes are TRBV4-1 and TRBJ1-1, with 8 bases matching TRBD1. Unmatched junction bases numbered 7, after V lost 7 bases and J lost 0 bases. CDR1 and CDR2 (germline): MGHRA, YSYEKL. The CDR3 is 15 amino acids.

In this sample, this clone turned up a few times. The chain joins TRBV19 to TRBJ2-7, with D possibly matching TRBD1 (6 bases). V was shortened by 3 bases and J by 3 bases, with 15 bases between the two germline ends. The length of the CDR3 is 15 residues. Germline CDR1 LNHDA, CDR2 SQIVND (reference sequence). The CDR3 DNA reads TGTGCCAGTAGTATCCGACCTCGACAGGACTACGAGCAGTACTTC. It encodes CASSIRPRQDYEQYF.

This clone was found once. V and J are TRBV30 and TRBJ2-7; unclear D gene. Germline CDR1 and CDR2: GTSNPN and SVGIG (reference sequence). The CDR3 totals 13 residues. V gave up 0 bases and J gave up 6 bases, with 12 bases separating them. The CDR3 protein is CAWSVLALGEQYF. CDR3 nucleotides: TGTGCCTGGAGTGTATTAGCCTTGGGCGAGCAGTACTTC.

The chain recombines TRBV5-5 with TRBJ2-5, with TRBD1 identical over 7 bases. V lost 3 bases and J lost 6; bases outside the gene matches: 11. The CDR3 spans 15 residues. Germline V CDR1 and CDR2: SGHKS, YYEKEE (reference sequence). CDR3 loop: CASSWGQGVPKTQYF. Here the CDR3 DNA reads TGTGCCAGCAGCTGGGGTCAGGGGGTTCCAAAGACCCAGTACTTC.

This chain connects TRBV3-1 (or the pseudogene TRBV3-2) to TRBJ2-4, with D perhaps matching TRBD2 (5 bases). CDR1 LGHDT and CDR2 YNNKEL come from the germline V gene (reference sequence). With 1 base removed from V and 1 base from J, the gap between germline ends came to 11 bases. This CDR3 has 16 residues. CDR3 loop: CASSQARTGAKNIQYF. DNA for the CDR3: TGTGCCAGCAGCCAAGCCCGGACGGGGGCCAAAAACATTCAGTACTTC.

This clone occurred a few times. V usage is TRBV4-1 and J usage is TRBJ1-5; TRBD1 aligns across 9 bases. The CDR3 covers 14 residues. Trimming removed 8 bases from V and 6 bases from J; junction bases left unmatched: 8. CDR1 MGHRA and CDR2 YSYEKL come from the germline V gene. CDR3 in amino acids: CASGVGTGSQPQHF. The CDR3 coding sequence is TGCGCCAGCGGAGTAGGGACAGGGAGTCAGCCCCAGCATTTT.

The chain is built from TRBV6-1 and TRBJ1-5; D is undetermined. Trimming removed 2 bases at V and 1 base at J, with 9 bases between. CDR3 length: 15 residues. Germline V gene sequence: CDR1 MNHNS, CDR2 SASEGT. The CDR3 spells CASSEKGYSNQPQHF. The CDR3 DNA sequence: TGTGCCAGCAGTGAAAAAGGCTACAGCAATCAGCCCCAGCATTTT.

The chain links TRBV10-2 to TRBJ2-7, with 7 bases matching TRBD1. V lost 2 bases to trimming and J lost 7 bases; unmatched junction nucleotides: 8. The germline gives CDR1 WSHSY, CDR2 SAAADI. This CDR3 contains 14 residues. The CDR3 nucleotides are TGCGCCAGCAGTGAGGTCCAGGGGGTTCGGGAGCAGTACTTC. Residues: CASSEVQGVREQYF.

This clone was seen a handful of times. V gene TRBV7-9 combines with J gene TRBJ1-6, with D unresolved. This CDR3 spans 13 amino acids. Per the germline V gene, CDR1 is SEHNR and CDR2 is FQNEAQ (reference sequence). Trimming stripped 2 bases from V and 13 bases from J, with 12 bases between. CDR3 in DNA: TGTGCCAGCAGCTTATCTCTTGGAGGTCCCCTCCACTTT. This sequence encodes CASSLSLGGPLHF.

This sequence joins TRBV7-9 and TRBJ2-1; 13 bases line up with TRBD2. This CDR3 contains 16 residues. Trimming removed 5 bases from V and 6 bases from J; junction bases left unmatched: 7. The germline V gene has CDR1 SEHNR and CDR2 FQNEAQ (reference sequence). The CDR3 sequence: CASSPRLAGGINEQFF. CDR3 in DNA: TGTGCCAGCAGCCCAAGACTAGCGGGGGGAATCAATGAGCAGTTCTTC.

The CDR3 region has the DNA TGTGCCAGCAGCTCCAGACAGGAGTCCGGCGAGCAGTACTTC. It specifies CASSSRQESGEQYF. V usage is TRBV7-8 and J usage is TRBJ2-7; D might be TRBD1 (6 bases). With 4 bases removed from V and 6 bases from J, the gap between germline ends came to 16 bases. Germline V gene lookup returns CDR1 SGHVS and CDR2 FQNEAQ. There are 14 residues in the CDR3.

This clone was picked up a small number of times. Here the CDR3 DNA reads TGTGCCAGCAGCGCTGACAGCAATCAGCCCCAGCATTTT. Translating gives CASSADSNQPQHF. This sequence joins TRBV6-5 and TRBJ1-5, with D hard to call. Looked up from germline, CDR1 is MNHEY and CDR2 is SVGAGI. V lost 6 bases, J lost 1 base, and 7 bases lay in between. The CDR3 has 13 residues.

This clone was detected only a few times. This chain uses TRBV6-5 with TRBJ2-7; D may be TRBD2 (5 bases). CDR1 and CDR2 from the germline V gene are MNHEY and SVGAGI. V lost 6 bases to trimming and J lost 1 base, with 13 bases between them. This CDR3 region has 14 residues. In DNA, the CDR3 is TGTGCCAGCAGCCAACCCGGGGATTCCTACGAGCAGTACTTC. It codes for CASSQPGDSYEQYF.

The chain couples TRBV2 to TRBJ1-5, with a possible D match to TRBD1 (6 bases). V lost 5 bases and J 4 bases, leaving 12 bases between the germline ends. This CDR3 comprises 14 residues. Germline V gene data show CDR1 as SNHLY and CDR2 as FYNNEI. This CDR3 reads CASSRDRRNQPQHF. CDR3 sequence (DNA): TGTGCCAGCAGTCGCGACAGGAGGAATCAGCCCCAGCATTTT.

This clone was detected only a few times. The chain combines TRBV6-5 with TRBJ1-2, with a tentative D call TRBD1 (6 bases). V lost 4 bases to trimming and J lost 8 bases, with 20 bases between them. Germline CDR1 is MNHEY and CDR2 is SVGAGI. The CDR3 runs 15 residues. The DNA for the CDR3 is TGTGCCAGCAGTTGGCTGGGGGGGGCGCGAGGGGGCTACACCTTC. This gives the protein CASSWLGGARGGYTF.

Note on this clone: One end of the junction fails to match germline, which may point to a read error. This chain uses TRBV18 with TRBJ2-7; 7 bases map to TRBD1. The CDR3 extends over 14 amino acids. Germline V gene data show CDR1 as KGHSH and CDR2 as LQKENI. The CDR3 reads CASSAPGQIYEQYF. CDR3 DNA sequence: TGTGCCAGCTCAGCACCGGGACAGATCTACGAGCAGTACTTC.

The chain is built from TRBV29-1 and TRBJ2-7, with a weak D call TRBD1 (6 bases). CDR3 length equals 14 residues. Germline CDR1 is SQVTM and CDR2 is ANQGSEA. Between the trimmed V and J ends, which lost 6 bases and 0 bases, there was a span of 15 bases. The CDR3 nucleotides are TGCAGCGTCGTCACAGGGATACACTCCTACGAGCAGTACTTC. As protein: CSVVTGIHSYEQYF.

The chain links TRBV4-1 to TRBJ2-7; 8 nucleotides match TRBD1. The V and J ends lost 2 bases and 3 bases, in that order; junction bases with no gene match: 6. The germline gives CDR1 MGHRA, CDR2 YSYEKL. This CDR3 is 15 amino acids long. CDR3 sequence (DNA): TGCGCCAGCAGCCAACCAGGGGGCAACCTCTACGAGCAGTACTTC. This sequence encodes CASSQPGGNLYEQYF.

The V call is TRBV5-4, the J call TRBJ1-2, with D uncertain. Trimming cost V 4 bases and J 8 bases, with 15 bases left between them. This CDR3 comprises 13 residues. Germline V gene sequence: CDR1 SGHNT, CDR2 YYREEE (reference sequence). The CDR3 DNA sequence: TGTGCCAGCAGCACCCAATGGGAAGGCGGCTACACCTTC. Translating gives CASSTQWEGGYTF.

The chain carries TRBV6-5 and TRBJ1-3; a possible D gene is TRBD1 (5 bases). Between the trimmed V and J ends, which lost 6 bases and 0 bases, there was a span of 12 bases. The CDR3 runs to 15 residues. Germline CDR1 reads MNHEY; CDR2 reads SVGAGI. Here the CDR3 reads CASSFRGSSGNTIYF. The DNA of the CDR3 is TGTGCCAGCAGCTTTAGGGGATCCTCTGGAAACACCATATATTTT.

V is TRBV9 and J is TRBJ1-1; TRBD1 matches at 8 bases. CDR1 and CDR2 from the germline V gene are SGDLS and YYNGEE. The CDR3 has 15 residues. The V and J ends lost 3 bases and 5 bases, in that order; junction bases with no gene match: 9. CDR3 nucleotide sequence: TGTGCCAGCAGCGCCCGACAGGGGTCGGGGACTGAAGCTTTCTTT. Translated, it gives CASSARQGSGTEAFF. Combining the CDR3 with reference TRBV9 and TRBJ1-1 gives the whole variable domain DSGVTQTPKHLITATGQRVTLRCSPRSGDLSVYWYQQSLDQGLQFLIQYYNGEERAKGNILERFSAQQFPDLHSELNLSSLELGDSALYFCASSARQGSGTEAFFGQGTRLTVV.